The rows below give T cell receptor beta chains drawn from one sample of a study of regulatory T cells in long-lasting Graves disease. TCRdb re-analysed the multiplex PCR reads in MiXCR, keeping a single row per CDR3 protein. The table shows hundreds of thousands of distinct CDR3 sequences, with around 15% occurring only once. Another study also made use of these data, one on T cells in Graves' hyperthyroidism and ophthalmopathy.

This material consisted of peripheral blood mononuclear cells (PBMCs), taken at new diagnosis, from a patient treated with antithyroid drugs. Receptors were obtained from a woman aged 40-60 years with Graves disease. Both conserved end residues are part of each CDR3. A D gene is named only where the DNA matches it firmly. Some rows mark clone size as missing; the rest say once, few, many or name a class of expanded clone.

TRBV9	TRBJ1-1	.	14	.	CASSASGANTEAFF	TGTGCCAGCAGCGCCTCAGGCGCCAACACTGAAGCTTTCTTT
TRBV29-1	TRBJ1-5	few	14	TRBD1	CSVGTDYSNQPQHF	TGCAGCGTCGGGACAGACTATAGCAATCAGCCCCAGCATTTT
TRBV5-1	TRBJ2-5	many	15	TRBD2	CASSLGLAAQETQYF	TGCGCCAGCAGCTTGGGACTAGCGGCTCAAGAGACCCAGTACTTC
TRBV15	TRBJ1-5	.	14	.	CATSRATESQPQHF	TGTGCCACCAGCAGAGCTACAGAGAGTCAGCCCCAGCATTTT
TRBV11-2	TRBJ1-6	many	14	.	CASSLDFGSSPLHF	TGTGCCAGCAGCTTAGATTTCGGTAGTTCACCCCTCCACTTT
TRBV6-9	TRBJ2-7	.	15	.	CASSYSGARSYEQYF	TGTGCCAGCAGTTACTCCGGGGCCAGAAGCTACGAGCAGTACTTC
TRBV10-3	TRBJ1-2	many	14	.	CAIRKDLRDYGYTF	TGTGCCATCAGGAAAGATCTGCGAGACTATGGCTACACCTTC
TRBV6-1	TRBJ1-1	many	14	.	CASSEGAGSTEAFF	TGTGCCAGCAGTGAAGGGGCAGGGTCGACTGAAGCTTTCTTT
TRBV11-2	TRBJ2-7	.	15	.	CASSLDLAVGYEQYF	TGTGCCAGCAGCTTAGATTTGGCAGTGGGCTACGAGCAGTACTTC
TRBV11-2	TRBJ2-1	many	14	.	CASKRGVVGNEQFF	TGTGCCAGCAAGCGCGGGGTAGTCGGGAATGAGCAGTTCTTC
TRBV7-9	TRBJ2-7	many	14	.	CASSFWENHHEQYF	TGTGCCAGCAGCTTTTGGGAGAACCATCACGAGCAGTACTTC
TRBV28	TRBJ2-1	many	15	TRBD1	CASNLRQGSYNEQFF	TGTGCCAGCAACCTTAGACAGGGATCCTACAATGAGCAGTTCTTC
TRBV2	TRBJ1-5	many	15	.	CASSERMQSNQPQHF	TGTGCCAGCAGTGAAAGGATGCAGAGCAATCAGCCCCAGCATTTT
TRBV27	TRBJ1-2	many	13	.	CASSRESNYGYTF	TGTGCCAGCAGTCGGGAGAGCAATTATGGCTACACCTTC
TRBV2	TRBJ1-1	many	12	.	CASRRVSTEAFF	TGTGCCAGCAGGAGGGTGAGCACTGAAGCTTTCTTT
TRBV19	TRBJ1-6	.	14	.	CASSLDLGNSPLHF	TGTGCCAGTAGTTTAGACTTAGGGAATTCACCCCTCCACTTT
TRBV7-6	TRBJ2-3	many	16	TRBD2	CASSPRLAPSPDTQYF	TGTGCCAGCAGCCCCCGACTAGCTCCCAGCCCAGATACGCAGTATTTT
TRBV7-6	TRBJ1-4	.	12	.	CASSLTPEKLFF	TGTGCCAGCAGTCTGACTCCTGAAAAACTGTTTTTT
TRBV3-1	TRBJ2-3	many	16	TRBD2	CASSQMTSGEGDAQYF	TGTGCCAGCAGCCAAATGACTAGCGGGGAGGGAGATGCGCAGTATTTT
TRBV19	TRBJ1-2	few	16	.	CASTLDGQVPYDGYTF	TGTGCCAGTACCCTCGATGGGCAAGTGCCTTATGATGGCTACACCTTC
TRBV6-2/TRBV6-3	TRBJ2-3	few	15	.	CASSYRGAGTDTQYF	TGTGCCAGCAGTTACCGGGGGGCCGGCACAGATACGCAGTATTTT
TRBV2	TRBJ1-2	many	12	.	CASSGQRGGYTF	TGTGCCAGCAGTGGGCAGCGAGGTGGCTACACCTTC
TRBV20-1	TRBJ1-2	many	14	.	CSATLEQGRYGYTF	TGCAGTGCTACTCTAGAACAGGGTCGCTATGGCTACACCTTC
TRBV30	TRBJ2-5	.	10	.	CAWSGETQYF	TGTGCCTGGAGCGGGGAGACCCAGTACTTC
TRBV3-1	TRBJ1-2	many	15	TRBD1	CASSQTQGGGYGYTF	TGTGCCAGCAGCCAAACCCAGGGGGGTGGCTATGGCTACACCTTC
TRBV19	TRBJ2-4	few	19	TRBD1	CASSMGTGGSSLAKNIQYF	TGTGCCAGTAGTATGGGGACAGGGGGATCATCTTTAGCCAAAAACATTCAGTACTTC
TRBV19	TRBJ2-2	few	14	.	CASRRREYTGELFF	TGTGCCAGTAGGAGGAGGGAGTACACCGGGGAGCTGTTTTTT